Listed here are 7 T cell receptor beta chains from one sample, sequenced in a study of blood T cell repertoires in COVID-19. Profiled with immunoSEQ multiplex PCR; TCRdb holds only in-frame clones, not every one. The repertoire holds 250,000 to 300,000 clones, with roughly nine tenths as singletons. Sequencing was performed on peripheral blood. These receptors were collected from a woman between 45 and 60 years old who had recovered from COVID-19.

The J gene is TRBJ2-7, the V gene TRBV7-2, with a possible D match to TRBD1 (6 bases). CDR3 length: 14 residues. Germline loops: CDR1 SGHTA, CDR2 FQGNSA. Trimming took off 5 bases at V and 6 bases at J, with 17 bases between the two ends. The CDR3 region has the DNA TGTGCCAGCAGCCCTACCGGACAGCGCGGCGAGCAGTACTTC. Its protein product is CASSPTGQRGEQYF.

This chain's CDR3 is CASGIGSLSYNEQFF. DNA of the CDR3: TGCGCCAGCGGTATAGGGAGCTTGTCCTACAATGAGCAGTTCTTC. This chain connects TRBV5-1 to TRBJ2-1; possible D gene TRBD2, 5 bases. The germline gives CDR1 SGHRS, CDR2 YFSETQ. Trimming took 7 bases from V and 1 from J, leaving 15 bases between them. This CDR3 spans 15 amino acids.

The V and J genes are TRBV5-6 and TRBJ1-5; D call uncertain. Trimming stripped 3 bases from V and 4 bases from J, with 5 bases between. Germline CDR1 is SGHDT and CDR2 is YYEEEE. This CDR3 contains 12 residues. The CDR3 here is CASSSRNQPQHF. In nucleotides, the CDR3 is TGTGCCAGCAGCTCTCGGAATCAGCCCCAGCATTTT. The full variable domain, its missing parts supplied by reference TRBV5-6 and TRBJ1-5, is DAGVTQSPTHLIKTRGQQVTLRCSPKSGHDTVSWYQQALGQGPQFIFQYYEEEERQRGNFPDRFSGHQFPNYSSELNVNALLLGDSALYLCASSSRNQPQHFGDGTRLSIL.

This clone occurred a few times. This CDR3 reads CASRDRIDTEAFF. CDR3 nucleotide sequence: TGTGCCAGCCGGGACAGAATTGACACTGAAGCTTTCTTT. The chain uses TRBV19 and TRBJ1-1; 7 nucleotides match TRBD1. The germline V gene encodes CDR1 LNHDA and CDR2 SQIVND (reference sequence). This CDR3 is built from 13 residues. The V and J ends lost 9 bases and 3 bases, in that order; junction bases with no gene match: 7.

This clone showed up just a few times. Other DNA sequences in this specimen translate into the identical CDR3. This chain links TRBV4-3 with TRBJ2-1; TRBD2 aligns across 11 bases. Germline V gene lookup returns CDR1 LGHNA and CDR2 YSLEER. CDR3 length equals 16 residues. The trim removed 1 base at V and 1 base at J, leaving 0 bases unmatched. As DNA, the CDR3 is TGCGCCAGCAGCCAAGGACTAGCGGGGTCCTACAATGAGCAGTTCTTC. This translates into CASSQGLAGSYNEQFF.

This chain links TRBV29-1 with TRBJ2-1, with 10 bases identical to TRBD1. CDR1 SQVTM and CDR2 ANQGSEA come from the germline V gene. V dropped 4 bases and J dropped 9; count of bases not matched to a gene: 9. The CDR3 spans 14 residues. CDR3 sequence (DNA): TGCAGCGTTGGAAGGGACAGGGGTTATAGTGAGCAGTTCTTC. Residues: CSVGRDRGYSEQFF.

J is TRBJ1-4 and V is TRBV6-6, with TRBD1 as a possible D gene (5 bases). V lost 5 bases to trimming and J lost 10 bases, with 26 bases between them. The CDR3 runs to 17 residues. Germline V CDR1 and CDR2: MNHNY, SVGAGI (reference sequence). The CDR3 DNA reads as TGTGCCAGCAGTCGGGGCGGTATGGGGCAGGGTGGCGTAAAACTGTTTTTT. Protein sequence: CASSRGGMGQGGVKLFF.